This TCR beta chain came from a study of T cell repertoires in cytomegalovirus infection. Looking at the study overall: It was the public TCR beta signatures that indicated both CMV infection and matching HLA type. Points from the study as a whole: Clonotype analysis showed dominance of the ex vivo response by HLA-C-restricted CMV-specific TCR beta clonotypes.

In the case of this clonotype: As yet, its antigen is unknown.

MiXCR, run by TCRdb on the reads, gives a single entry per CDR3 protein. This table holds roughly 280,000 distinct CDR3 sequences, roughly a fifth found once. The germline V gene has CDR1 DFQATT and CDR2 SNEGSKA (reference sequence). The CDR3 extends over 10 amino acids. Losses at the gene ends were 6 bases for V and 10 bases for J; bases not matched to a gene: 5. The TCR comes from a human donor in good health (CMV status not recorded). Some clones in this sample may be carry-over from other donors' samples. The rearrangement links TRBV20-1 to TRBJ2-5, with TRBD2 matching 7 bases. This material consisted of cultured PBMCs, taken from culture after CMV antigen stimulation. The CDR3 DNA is TGCAGTGCCACCTGGGAGGGCCAGTACTTC. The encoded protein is CSATWEGQYF.